This passage covers 23 T cell receptor beta chains from one sample sequenced in a study of blood T cell repertoires in COVID-19 (TCRdb year 2020). The protocol used for the library was the immunoSEQ multiplex PCR assay. Sourced from immuneACCESS, this table was stored by TCRdb with only in-frame sequences that have V and J called. A share of the clones is absent; for the studies checked, an unresolved V gene accounts for under half, and the remainder has no known explanation. Here the sample has 72,000 or so clones; about 89% occur a single time. Jointly, the top ten make up about an eighth of the sample. Source material: peripheral blood. Receptors originate from a woman aged 55-69 years with acute or convalescent COVID-19.

The chain couples TRBV27 to TRBJ1-5; 8 bases line up with TRBD1. The CDR3 consists of 17 residues. With V trimmed by 2 bases and J by 5 bases, 11 bases remained unmatched. CDR1 is MNHEY and CDR2 is SMNVEV in the germline V gene (reference sequence). In nucleotides, the CDR3 is TGTGCCAGCAGTTTAAATCCGGACAGGGACAAAGATCAGCCCCAGCATTTT. Amino acid sequence: CASSLNPDRDKDQPQHF.

The genes are TRBV20-1 and TRBJ2-5, with TRBD2 matching over 9 bases. V was clipped by 5 bases and J by 4 bases; unmatched bases: 14. Germline V gene data show CDR1 as DFQATT and CDR2 as SNEGSKA (reference sequence). CDR3 length: 16 residues. The CDR3 DNA sequence: TGCAGTGCTTGTGGGGGCGGGGGGGGTATGCTAGAGACCCAGTACTTC. Translation: CSACGGGGGMLETQYF.

The chain joins TRBV6-1 to TRBJ2-1; D perhaps matches TRBD2 (7 bases). The CDR3 has 19 residues. Germline CDR1 MNHNS, CDR2 SASEGT. V was pared by 4 bases and J by 0 bases, with 22 bases between. The CDR3 region has the DNA TGTGCCAGCAGTGCAGAACAGGCCTCGGGGGGCATCTCCTACAATGAGCAGTTCTTC. As protein: CASSAEQASGGISYNEQFF.

V usage is TRBV19 and J usage is TRBJ2-3; D remains unclear. The CDR3 covers 17 residues. CDR1 and CDR2 from the germline V gene are LNHDA and SQIVND (reference sequence). The ends were cut back, 1 base at V and 0 bases at J, with 14 bases in the middle. The CDR3 loop reads CASSIGLPSTSTDTQYF. The CDR3 DNA reads as TGTGCCAGTAGTATAGGTCTTCCCTCCACTAGCACAGATACGCAGTATTTT.

Comments on this clone: Other DNA sequences in the same sample also yield this CDR3. CDR3 sequence reads: CASSTDRQETQYF. DNA of the CDR3: TGTGCCAGCAGCACGGACAGACAAGAGACCCAGTACTTC. This rearrangement joins TRBV7-7 to TRBJ2-5; possibly TRBD1 for D (6 bases). V was clipped by 5 bases and J by 2 bases, with 9 bases between them. CDR3 length: 13 residues. Germline V gives CDR1 SSHAT, CDR2 FNYEAQ (reference sequence).

The V gene is TRBV5-1, the J gene TRBJ1-4, with D possibly matching TRBD1 (6 bases). Germline V gene lookup returns CDR1 SGHRS and CDR2 YFSETQ. CDR3 length: 13 residues. Trimming removed 0 bases at V and 8 bases at J, with 8 bases between. CDR3 residues: CASSLDRVEKLFF. The CDR3 coding sequence is TGCGCCAGCAGCTTGGACAGGGTAGAAAAACTGTTTTTT.

The chain recombines TRBV7-2 with TRBJ2-7; TRBD1 might be the D (5 bases). The V end lost 6 bases, the J end lost 5 bases, and 14 bases lay between the germline ends. The CDR3 sequence is 13 residues long. CDR1 and CDR2 from the germline V gene are SGHTA and FQGNSA. In nucleotides, the CDR3 is TGTGCCAGCAGTGAAAGACAGTCCCACGAGCAGTACTTC. Translating it yields CASSERQSHEQYF.

J is TRBJ2-1 and V is TRBV27, with a possible D match to TRBD1 (6 bases). Deletions cut 5 bases from V and 1 base from J, with 12 bases between. The CDR3 is 15 amino acids. Germline CDR1 and CDR2: MNHEY and SMNVEV (reference sequence). CDR3 protein: CASSMTGLSYNEQFF. CDR3 in DNA: TGTGCCAGCAGTATGACAGGACTTTCCTACAATGAGCAGTTCTTC.

This chain connects TRBV6-1 to TRBJ1-1; 7 bases fit TRBD1. The germline CDR1 and CDR2 sequences are MNHNS and SASEGT. V shed 4 bases and J 2 bases; nucleotides not matched to a gene: 10. The CDR3 totals 16 residues. The CDR3 nucleotides read TGTGCCAGCAGTGCCCCGACAGGGCGGTCAAACACTGAAGCTTTCTTT. Amino acids: CASSAPTGRSNTEAFF.

This chain joins TRBV29-1 and TRBJ1-2, with 11 bases matching TRBD1. The CDR3 is made up of 15 amino acids. Germline loops: CDR1 SQVTM, CDR2 ANQGSEA. J lost 5 bases, V lost 4 bases, and 9 bases had no gene match. CDR3 sequence (DNA): TGCAGCGTTGCGGACAGGGGGCCACCTGAGTATGGCTACACCTTC. Translation gives CSVADRGPPEYGYTF.

The rearrangement joins TRBV6-6 to TRBJ1-2, with D possibly TRBD1 on 6 matching bases. This CDR3 spans 13 amino acids. Deletions cut 1 base from V and 8 bases from J, with 11 bases between. Germline V gene lookup returns CDR1 MNHNY and CDR2 SVGAGI (reference sequence). The chain's CDR3 is CASSYLETGGYTF. Written as DNA, the CDR3 is TGTGCCAGCAGTTACTTGGAGACAGGCGGCTACACCTTC.

This chain connects TRBV12-3 or TRBV12-4 to TRBJ1-2; D gene ambiguous. V lost 6 bases, J lost 6 bases, and 14 bases lay in between. There are 13 residues in the CDR3. CDR3 loop: CASSPEGLDGYTF. The CDR3 nucleotides are TGTGCCAGCAGCCCCGAGGGTCTCGATGGCTACACCTTC.

This clone was counted once. The chain links TRBV7-9 to TRBJ2-5; TRBD1 is a possible D gene (6 bases). CDR1 and CDR2 from the germline V gene are SEHNR and FQNEAQ (reference sequence). This CDR3 contains 13 residues. V was pared by 8 bases and J by 1 base, with 11 bases between. The CDR3 region is CASGVQGQETQYF. In DNA, the CDR3 is TGTGCCAGCGGGGTACAGGGCCAAGAGACCCAGTACTTC.

The chain is built from TRBV5-1 and TRBJ1-4, with D uncertain. CDR1 and CDR2 (germline): SGHRS, YFSETQ. This CDR3 is 17 amino acids long. The ends were cut back, 5 bases at V and 4 bases at J, with 21 bases in the middle. CDR3 in amino acids: CASSPGNKPGGNEKLFF. The DNA for the CDR3 is TGCGCCAGCAGTCCAGGAAACAAACCGGGAGGTAATGAAAAACTGTTTTTT.

This clone was picked up a small number of times. The chain has TRBV5-4 and TRBJ1-6; 7 bases map to TRBD1. Germline trimming cut 2 bases from V and 9 bases from J; bases unmatched to any gene: 2. The CDR3 is 13 residues long. Germline V CDR1 and CDR2: SGHNT, YYREEE (reference sequence). The CDR3 protein is CASSLGQASPLHF. CDR3 DNA sequence: TGTGCCAGCAGCTTAGGACAGGCTTCACCCCTCCACTTT. Filled out from reference TRBV5-4 and TRBJ1-6, the complete variable domain reads ETGVTQSPTHLIKTRGQQVTLRCSSQSGHNTVSWYQQALGQGPQFIFQYYREEENGRGNFPPRFSGLQFPNYSSELNVNALELDDSALYLCASSLGQASPLHFGNGTRLTVT.

V usage is TRBV7-9 and J usage is TRBJ1-2; the D gene is possibly TRBD1 (5 bases). The CDR3 consists of 11 residues. V was clipped by 5 bases and J by 13 bases, with 14 bases between them. CDR1 SEHNR and CDR2 FQNEAQ come from the germline V gene (reference sequence). CDR3 nucleotide sequence: TGTGCCAGCAGCCCGGTAGGGGTCCTCACCTTC. Translating gives CASSPVGVLTF.

The V gene is TRBV18, the J gene TRBJ1-1; 7 bases fit TRBD1. V gave up 3 bases and J gave up 4 bases; unmatched junction bases: 8. The CDR3 is made up of 15 amino acids. Germline loops: CDR1 KGHSH, CDR2 LQKENI. This CDR3 is CASSPTGALGTEAFF. The CDR3 region has the DNA TGTGCCAGCTCACCCACAGGGGCGTTGGGCACTGAAGCTTTCTTT.

The chain is built from TRBV6-5 and TRBJ2-3; 9 nucleotides align to TRBD1. V gave up 6 bases and J gave up 3 bases; unmatched junction bases: 7. Per the germline V gene, CDR1 is MNHEY and CDR2 is SVGAGI. This CDR3 has 15 residues. This CDR3 is CASRLGQGLTDTQYF. The CDR3 bases are TGTGCCAGCAGACTGGGACAGGGTTTGACAGATACGCAGTATTTT.

The chain couples TRBV19 to TRBJ2-1, with 13 positions matching TRBD2. Germline CDR1 is LNHDA and CDR2 is SQIVND (reference sequence). The junction had 7 bases not matched to a gene; V was cut back by 6 bases and J by 8 bases. The CDR3 length is 15 residues. The CDR3 DNA is TGTGCCAGTAGCACCGGGACTAGCGGGGCGCATGAGCAGTTCTTC. It yields the protein CASSTGTSGAHEQFF.

The genes are TRBV27 and TRBJ1-1, with 7 nucleotides matching TRBD1. The trim removed 7 bases at V and 1 base at J, leaving 12 bases unmatched. The CDR3 runs to 16 residues. Per the germline V gene, CDR1 is MNHEY and CDR2 is SMNVEV (reference sequence). This CDR3 reads CASTQSTGWGNTEAFF. Here the CDR3 DNA reads TGTGCCAGCACCCAATCGACAGGGTGGGGGAACACTGAAGCTTTCTTT.

The chain combines TRBV7-8 with TRBJ1-3; 7 nucleotides line up with TRBD1. The CDR3 sequence is 15 residues long. CDR1 and CDR2 from the germline V gene are SGHVS and FQNEAQ. With V trimmed by 5 bases and J by 0 bases, 4 bases remained unmatched. The CDR3 loop reads CASSPGTASGNTIYF. Written as DNA, the CDR3 is TGTGCCAGCAGCCCCGGGACAGCCTCTGGAAACACCATATATTTT.

This clone was detected only once. This chain uses TRBV10-3 with TRBJ2-5; TRBD2 might be the D (5 bases). The germline CDR1 and CDR2 sequences are ENHRY and SYGVKD. The CDR3 spans 13 residues. V was clipped by 7 bases and J by 3 bases, with 12 bases between them. The CDR3 nucleotides are TGTGCCATCACCGGAGGCCAGAAAGAGACCCAGTACTTC. Protein product: CAITGGQKETQYF.

The rearrangement links TRBV5-6 to TRBJ1-5; D gene unclear. V lost 1 base, J lost 6 bases, and 8 bases lay in between. The CDR3 contains 13 residues. CDR1 is SGHDT, CDR2 YYEEEE, per germline. For the CDR3, the DNA is TGTGCCAGCAGCTTGTGGGCGAGTCAGCCCCAGCATTTT. It yields the protein CASSLWASQPQHF.